This is a list of T cell receptor beta chains from one sample in a study of Ad26.COV2.S vaccination and SARS-CoV-2 variants. The assay was immunoSEQ multiplex PCR, and TCRdb's table has in-frame clones only and misses some. The sample contains hundreds of thousands of clones, around 89% of which appear only once. Sequences were derived from peripheral blood, sampled in a trial of Ad26.COV2.S vaccine versus placebo. These receptors all stem from a person aged 18 to 65 who received the Ad26.COV2.S COVID-19 vaccine or a placebo. Both conserved end residues are part of each CDR3. Fields, in order: clone size, J gene, D gene, V gene, CDR3 DNA, CDR3 protein. A D gene is named only where the DNA matches it firmly. Size is stated for part of the rows, as once, few or many counts, or as a class when the clone is expanded.

size: -
J: TRBJ2-1
D: -
V: TRBV27
DNA: TGTGCCAGCAGTTCCTACTTAGGGGGCAATGAGCAGTTCTTC
CDR3: CASSSYLGGNEQFF

size: -
J: TRBJ2-1
D: TRBD2
V: TRBV6-5
DNA: TGTGCCAGCAGTCGGGGCGGGAGGGCCGAGAATGAGCAGTTCTTC
CDR3: CASSRGGRAENEQFF

size: -
J: TRBJ2-5
D: -
V: TRBV3-1/TRBV3-2
DNA: TGTGCCAGCAGCCGTCGGACAGTACAAGAGACCCAGTACTTC
CDR3: CASSRRTVQETQYF

size: once
J: TRBJ1-6
D: TRBD1
V: TRBV4-1
DNA: TGCGCCAGCAGCCAAGAAGGACAGGAATATAATTCACCCCTCCACTTT
CDR3: CASSQEGQEYNSPLHF

size: -
J: TRBJ2-3
D: TRBD2
V: TRBV28
DNA: TGTGCCAGTAAAGTAGCGGGAGGGCCTCCAGATACGCAGTATTTT
CDR3: CASKVAGGPPDTQYF

size: -
J: TRBJ2-7
D: TRBD1
V: TRBV19
DNA: TGTGCCAGTAGTATGGGGACAGACTACGAGCAGTACTTC
CDR3: CASSMGTDYEQYF

size: once
J: TRBJ2-7
D: TRBD1
V: TRBV30
DNA: TGTGCCTGGAGTGCCGGGACAGGGTTCTACGAGCAGTACTTC
CDR3: CAWSAGTGFYEQYF

size: -
J: TRBJ2-6
D: -
V: TRBV27
DNA: TGTGCCAGCAGCGTCTCTTCTGGGGCCAACGTCCTGACTTTC
CDR3: CASSVSSGANVLTF

size: once
J: TRBJ2-5
D: TRBD1
V: TRBV6-5
DNA: TGTGCCAGCAGTTATGGGCTGACAGGGCAAGAGACCCAGTACTTC
CDR3: CASSYGLTGQETQYF

size: -
J: TRBJ2-5
D: TRBD2
V: TRBV28
DNA: TGTGCCACCGAAGGAGGGACTAGTCTCGAGACCCAGTACTTC
CDR3: CATEGGTSLETQYF

size: -
J: TRBJ1-2
D: -
V: TRBV12-3/TRBV12-4
DNA: TGTGCCAGCAGTCCGACAGGCCAGGATGGCTACACCTTC
CDR3: CASSPTGQDGYTF

size: -
J: TRBJ2-5
D: -
V: TRBV29-1
DNA: TGCAGCGTTGATGTCCAAGAGGAGACCCAGTACTTC
CDR3: CSVDVQEETQYF

size: once
J: TRBJ1-1
D: -
V: TRBV7-2
DNA: TGTGCCAGCAGCTTATGGTCCAATGAAGCTTTCTTT
CDR3: CASSLWSNEAFF

size: -
J: TRBJ1-1
D: -
V: TRBV5-6
DNA: TGTGCCAGCAGCTTGCCAGGGGTGGACACTGAAGCTTTCTTT
CDR3: CASSLPGVDTEAFF

size: few
J: TRBJ1-2
D: TRBD1
V: TRBV6-5
DNA: TGTGCCAGCAGGGGGGACAGGGGGCGAGACTATGGCTACACCTTC
CDR3: CASRGDRGRDYGYTF

size: -
J: TRBJ2-3
D: -
V: TRBV5-1
DNA: TGCGCCAGCAGCCTAACCGGGACAAAGAGCACAGATACGCAGTATTTT
CDR3: CASSLTGTKSTDTQYF

size: -
J: TRBJ2-7
D: -
V: TRBV2
DNA: TGTGCCAGCTCACCGGGACATATCTACGAGCAGTACTTC
CDR3: CASSPGHIYEQYF

size: -
J: TRBJ1-4
D: -
V: TRBV7-9
DNA: TGTGCCAGCAGCTTAAATCAAGGAAATGAAAAACTGTTTTTT
CDR3: CASSLNQGNEKLFF

size: -
J: TRBJ1-4
D: -
V: TRBV4-3
DNA: TGCGCCAGCAGCCAAGATAGGGGCTCAGCGGATGAAAAACTGTTTTTT
CDR3: CASSQDRGSADEKLFF

size: -
J: TRBJ2-3
D: -
V: TRBV5-5
DNA: TGTGCCAGCAGCTTGAGGCTGCCGGAAGATACGCAGTATTTT
CDR3: CASSLRLPEDTQYF

size: once
J: TRBJ2-7
D: TRBD2
V: TRBV11-2
DNA: TGTGCCAGCAGCCAAGAAAGCGGGAGGGACGAGCAGTACTTC
CDR3: CASSQESGRDEQYF

size: once
J: TRBJ2-2
D: TRBD2
V: TRBV28
DNA: TGTGCCAGCAGTTTGCTAGCGGGAGGGTACGTGAACACCGGGGAGCTGTTTTTT
CDR3: CASSLLAGGYVNTGELFF

size: -
J: TRBJ1-3
D: -
V: TRBV7-2
DNA: TGTGCCAGCAGCTTAGCGAGCGAGGGTAGCACCATATATTTT
CDR3: CASSLASEGSTIYF

size: -
J: TRBJ1-2
D: TRBD1
V: TRBV5-5
DNA: TGTGCCAGCAGCTCGGGACAGGGGGTTTATGGCTACACCTTC
CDR3: CASSSGQGVYGYTF

size: -
J: TRBJ2-1
D: -
V: TRBV5-8
DNA: TGTGCCAGCAGCTCTGAGGGGCTCGGCTACAATGAGCAGTTCTTC
CDR3: CASSSEGLGYNEQFF

size: -
J: TRBJ2-3
D: -
V: TRBV11-2
DNA: TGTGCCAGCAGGCAGATGGGGAGCGGGACAGATACGCAGTATTTT
CDR3: CASRQMGSGTDTQYF

size: -
J: TRBJ2-6
D: -
V: TRBV19
DNA: TGTGCCAGTAGTATTAGGGTCAGCTCTGGGGCCAACGTCCTGACTTTC
CDR3: CASSIRVSSGANVLTF

size: -
J: TRBJ2-6
D: -
V: TRBV25-1
DNA: TGTGCCAGCGCGGGCAGTTCTGGGGCCAACGTCCTGACTTTC
CDR3: CASAGSSGANVLTF

size: -
J: TRBJ1-1
D: -
V: TRBV7-9
DNA: TGTGCCAGCAGTACGATGGGGCAGTTTGAAGCTTTCTTT
CDR3: CASSTMGQFEAFF

size: -
J: TRBJ1-1
D: TRBD1
V: TRBV4-2
DNA: TGTGCCAGCAGCCCACAAACGGACAGGATGAACACTGAAGCTTTCTTT
CDR3: CASSPQTDRMNTEAFF